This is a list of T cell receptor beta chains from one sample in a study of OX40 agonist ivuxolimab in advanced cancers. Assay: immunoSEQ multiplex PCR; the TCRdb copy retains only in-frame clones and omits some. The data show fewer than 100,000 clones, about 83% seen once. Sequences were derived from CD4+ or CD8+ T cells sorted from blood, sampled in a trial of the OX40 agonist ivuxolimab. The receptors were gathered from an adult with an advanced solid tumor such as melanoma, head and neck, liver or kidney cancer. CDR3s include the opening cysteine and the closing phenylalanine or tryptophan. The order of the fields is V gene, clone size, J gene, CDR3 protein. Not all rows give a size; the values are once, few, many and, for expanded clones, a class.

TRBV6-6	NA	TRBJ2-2	CASSRDSWNTGELFF
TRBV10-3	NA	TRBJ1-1	CAISETQWAQAFF
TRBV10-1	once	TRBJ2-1	CASSAGTGGNEQFF
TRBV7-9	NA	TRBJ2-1	CASSPFGRGSYNEQFF
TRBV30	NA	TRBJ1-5	CAWSDGAWSNQPQHF
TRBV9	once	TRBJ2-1	CASSPRGDSGRHNEQFF
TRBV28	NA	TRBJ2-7	CASSPDYYEQYF
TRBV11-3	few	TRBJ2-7	CASTSRGTYEQYF
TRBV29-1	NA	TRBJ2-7	CSVELQGLWSEQYF
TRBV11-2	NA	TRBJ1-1	CASSSHRGNLKENTEAFF
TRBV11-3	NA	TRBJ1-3	CASSLGRADSGNTIYF
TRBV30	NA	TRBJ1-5	CAWAQGAGQPQHF
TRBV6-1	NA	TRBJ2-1	CASSEALRDNEQFF